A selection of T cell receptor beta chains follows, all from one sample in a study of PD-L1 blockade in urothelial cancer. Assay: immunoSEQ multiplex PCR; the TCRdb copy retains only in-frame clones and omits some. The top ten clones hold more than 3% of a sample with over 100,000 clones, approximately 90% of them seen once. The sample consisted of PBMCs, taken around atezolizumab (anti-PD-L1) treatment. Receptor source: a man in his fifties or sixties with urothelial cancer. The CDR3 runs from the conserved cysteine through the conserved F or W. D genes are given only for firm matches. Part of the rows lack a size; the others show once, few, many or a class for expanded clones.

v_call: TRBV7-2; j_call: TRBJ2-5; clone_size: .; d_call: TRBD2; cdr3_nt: TGTGCCAGCAGCCCTGGGGGGGGTCGGGGCCAAGAGACCCAGTACTTC; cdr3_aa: CASSPGGGRGQETQYF
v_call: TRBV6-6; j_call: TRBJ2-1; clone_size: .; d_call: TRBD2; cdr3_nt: TGTGCCAGCAACCCAGCGGGGGCACACAACAATGAGCAGTTCTTC; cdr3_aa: CASNPAGAHNNEQFF
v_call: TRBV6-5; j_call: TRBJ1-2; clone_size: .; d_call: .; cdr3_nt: TGTGCCAGCAGTTACTCTCCATCCGGGAGGAATGGCTACACCTTC; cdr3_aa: CASSYSPSGRNGYTF
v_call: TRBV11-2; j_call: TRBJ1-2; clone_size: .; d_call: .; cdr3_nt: TGTGCCAGCAGCTTAGCGTCGCGAGGTTGGAATGGCTACACCTTC; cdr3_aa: CASSLASRGWNGYTF
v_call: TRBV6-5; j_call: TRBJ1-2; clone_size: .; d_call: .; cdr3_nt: TGTGCCAGCAGTTACTCGACTTTTGATGGCTACACCTTC; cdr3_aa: CASSYSTFDGYTF
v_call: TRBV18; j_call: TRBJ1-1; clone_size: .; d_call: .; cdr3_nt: TGTGCCAGCTCATCCGACACTGAAGCTTTCTTT; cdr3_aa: CASSSDTEAFF
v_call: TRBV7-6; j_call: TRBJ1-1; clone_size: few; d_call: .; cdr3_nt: TGTGCCAGCAGCTTAGCGCGGGAGGGGGGGACCCCTCACACTGAAGCTTTCTTT; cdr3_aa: CASSLAREGGTPHTEAFF
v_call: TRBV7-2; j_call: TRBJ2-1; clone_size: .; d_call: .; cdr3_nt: TGTGCCAGCAGCTTCGGGGGAGTACTGGGGAGTGAGCAGTTCTTC; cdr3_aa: CASSFGGVLGSEQFF
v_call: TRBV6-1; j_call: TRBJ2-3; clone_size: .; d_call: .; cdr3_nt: TGTGCCAGCAGGACTACTCTCTCTAGCACAGATACGCAGTATTTT; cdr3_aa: CASRTTLSSTDTQYF
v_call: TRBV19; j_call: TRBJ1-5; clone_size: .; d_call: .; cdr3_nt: TGTGCCAGTGCTCAACGCCGAGGGGGGGGTACCGGGCAGATCCAGCATTTT; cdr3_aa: CASAQRRGGGTGQIQHF
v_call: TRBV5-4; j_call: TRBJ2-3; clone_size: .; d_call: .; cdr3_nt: TGTGCCAGCAGCTTGGATGCCCTACCTAGCACAGATACGCAGTATTTT; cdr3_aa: CASSLDALPSTDTQYF
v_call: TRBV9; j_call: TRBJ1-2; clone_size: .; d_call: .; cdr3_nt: TGTGCCAGCAGCTCCCAAAACTATGGCTACACCTTC; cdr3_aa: CASSSQNYGYTF
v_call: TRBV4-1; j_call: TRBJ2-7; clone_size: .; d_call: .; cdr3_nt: TGCGCCAGCAGCCAAGCATTCGATGGAGCCTACGAGCAGTACTTC; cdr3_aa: CASSQAFDGAYEQYF
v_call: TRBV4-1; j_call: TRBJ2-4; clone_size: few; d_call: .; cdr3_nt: TGCGCCAGCAGCCAAGATCTTATGTTGTTTGTAGGACAGAGGGCAAACATTCAGTACTTC; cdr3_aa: CASSQDLMLFVGQRANIQYF
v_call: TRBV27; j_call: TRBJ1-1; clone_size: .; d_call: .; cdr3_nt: TGTGCCAGCAGTTACTCAGGGGTGTCAGTAGCTTTCTTT; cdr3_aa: CASSYSGVSVAFF
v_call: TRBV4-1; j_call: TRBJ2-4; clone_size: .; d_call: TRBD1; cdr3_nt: TGCGCCAGCAGCCAAGAGGCCGGGACAGGGTATAATCAGTACTTC; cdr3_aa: CASSQEAGTGYNQYF
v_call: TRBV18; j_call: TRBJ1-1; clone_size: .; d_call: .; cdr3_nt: TGTGCCAGCTCACCCTCATTGAGGAGTGAAGCTTTCTTT; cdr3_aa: CASSPSLRSEAFF
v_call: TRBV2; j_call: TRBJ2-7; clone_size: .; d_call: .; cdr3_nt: TGTGCCAGCACCGTACTTTCTCTCGAGCAGTACTTC; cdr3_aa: CASTVLSLEQYF
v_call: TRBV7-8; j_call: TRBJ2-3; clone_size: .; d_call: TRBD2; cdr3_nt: TGTGCCAGCAGCTTAGTCTCCCGGAGCGGGGGTGATACGCAGTATTTT; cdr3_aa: CASSLVSRSGGDTQYF
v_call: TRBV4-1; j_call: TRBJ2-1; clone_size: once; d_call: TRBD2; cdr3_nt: TGCGCCAGCAGCCAAGAACCTAGCGGGAGGCTGAGCTCCTACAATGAGCAGTTCTTC; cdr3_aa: CASSQEPSGRLSSYNEQFF
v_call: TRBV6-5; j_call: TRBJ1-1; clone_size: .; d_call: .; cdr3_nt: TGTGCCAGCAGCCGCGACAGTTACACTGAAGCTTTCTTT; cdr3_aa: CASSRDSYTEAFF
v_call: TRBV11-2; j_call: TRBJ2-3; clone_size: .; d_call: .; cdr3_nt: TGTGCCAGCGGTCCCGCCGGGGTTAGCACAGATACGCAGTATTTT; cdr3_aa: CASGPAGVSTDTQYF
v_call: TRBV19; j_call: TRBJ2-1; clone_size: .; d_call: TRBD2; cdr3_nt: TGTGCCAGTAATAGGGAGGGGTCCTACAATGAGCAGTTCTTC; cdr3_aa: CASNREGSYNEQFF
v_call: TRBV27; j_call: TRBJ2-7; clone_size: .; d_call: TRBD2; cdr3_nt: TGTGCCAGCAGTCCCCTGGGAGTCGGGCGGGAGCGAATGGGGGAGCAGTACTTC; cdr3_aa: CASSPLGVGRERMGEQYF
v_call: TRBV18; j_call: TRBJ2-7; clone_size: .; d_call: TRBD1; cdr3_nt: TGTGCCAGCTCACCAGGTCGGGACAGCTACGAGCAGTACTTC; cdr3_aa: CASSPGRDSYEQYF
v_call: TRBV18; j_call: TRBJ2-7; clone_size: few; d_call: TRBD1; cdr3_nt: TGTGCCAGCTCACCAGGGACAGGGTTGTCCTACGAGCAGTACTTC; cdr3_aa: CASSPGTGLSYEQYF
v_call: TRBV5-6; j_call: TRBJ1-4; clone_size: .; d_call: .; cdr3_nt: TGTGCCAGCAGGAGGGCCGGGAGCGGAGGGATGGAAAAACTGTTTTTT; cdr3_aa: CASRRAGSGGMEKLFF
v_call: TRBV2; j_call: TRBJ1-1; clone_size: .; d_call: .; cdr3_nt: TGTGCCAGCGGCAAAGACAGGACTAACACTGAAGCTTTCTTT; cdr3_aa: CASGKDRTNTEAFF
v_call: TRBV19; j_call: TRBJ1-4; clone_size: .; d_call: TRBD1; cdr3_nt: TGTGCCAGTAGTACCTCCGGGACAGCGAATGAAAAACTGTTTTTT; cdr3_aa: CASSTSGTANEKLFF
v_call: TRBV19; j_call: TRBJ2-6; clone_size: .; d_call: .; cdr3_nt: TGTGCAAGTTGCTCAGGGCGCGTAAACTCTGGGGCCAACGTCCTGACTTTC; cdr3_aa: CASCSGRVNSGANVLTF
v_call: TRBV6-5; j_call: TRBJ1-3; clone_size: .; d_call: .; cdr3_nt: TGTGCCAGCAGTTACTTCAGAACTGGAAACACCATATATTTT; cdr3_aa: CASSYFRTGNTIYF
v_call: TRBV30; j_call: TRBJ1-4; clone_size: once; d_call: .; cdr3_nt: TGTGCCTGGAATCCTATCGGTTCAGGTGAAAAACTGTTTTTT; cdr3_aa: CAWNPIGSGEKLFF
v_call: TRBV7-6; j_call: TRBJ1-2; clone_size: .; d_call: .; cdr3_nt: TGTGCCAGCAGCACAGGCGTGGGGGCTTCTATGGGCTACACCTTC; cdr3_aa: CASSTGVGASMGYTF
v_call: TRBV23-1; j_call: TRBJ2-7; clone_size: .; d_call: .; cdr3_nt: TGCGCCCCTGCCGGAGGGCTTAGATACTTC; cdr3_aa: CAPAGGLRYF
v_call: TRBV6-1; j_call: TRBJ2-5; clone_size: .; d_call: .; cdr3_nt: TGTGCCAGCAGTGAGACAAGACCCCCCGAGACCCAGTACTTC; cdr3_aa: CASSETRPPETQYF
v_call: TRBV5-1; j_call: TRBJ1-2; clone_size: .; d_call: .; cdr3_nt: TGCGCCAGCAGCTTATCACAAAATACAGGGCCCTATGGCTACACCTTC; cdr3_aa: CASSLSQNTGPYGYTF
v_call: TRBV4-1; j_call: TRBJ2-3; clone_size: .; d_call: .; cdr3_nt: TGCGCCAGCAGATCGCCCGACAGGCAGGAAGATACGCAGTATTTT; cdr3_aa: CASRSPDRQEDTQYF
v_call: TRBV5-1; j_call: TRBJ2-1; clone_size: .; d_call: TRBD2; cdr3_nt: TGCGCCAGCAGCCCCGGGACTAGCGGGAAAGAGCAGTTCTTC; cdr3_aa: CASSPGTSGKEQFF
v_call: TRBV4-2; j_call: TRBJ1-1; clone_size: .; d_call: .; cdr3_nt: TGTGCCAGCAGCCAAGATTTGGGGAGGGATGAAGCTTTCTTT; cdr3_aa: CASSQDLGRDEAFF
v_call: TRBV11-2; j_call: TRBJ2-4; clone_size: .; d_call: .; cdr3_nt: TGTGCCAGCAGCTCGAAAAACATTCAGTACTTC; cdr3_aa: CASSSKNIQYF
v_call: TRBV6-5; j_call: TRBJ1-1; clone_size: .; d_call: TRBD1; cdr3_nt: TGTGCCAGCAGCGAGACAGGGGACACTGAAGCTTTCTTT; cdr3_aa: CASSETGDTEAFF
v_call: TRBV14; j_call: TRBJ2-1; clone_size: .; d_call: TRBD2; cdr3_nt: TGTGCCAGCAGCCAAGCGACTAGCGGTTACAATGAGCAGTTCTTC; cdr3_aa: CASSQATSGYNEQFF